These 16 T cell receptor beta chains were all obtained from the same sample, sequenced in a study of shared clonotypes between healthy human individuals. The method was immunoSEQ multiplex PCR; TCRdb's version includes in-frame clones alone and lacks a portion of them. In the table there are fewer than 600,000 clones, roughly 83% of which are singletons. Sequenced sample: PBMCs. The receptors were gathered from a woman in her 40s in good health. Some clones in this sample may be carry-over from other donors' samples.

The V gene is TRBV12-2, the J gene TRBJ1-2. TRBV12-2 is annotated as a pseudogene. CDR3 size: 16 residues. CDR3: CASRLVGISSGYGYTF. CDR3 nucleotides: TGTGCAAGTCGCTTAGTAGGGATCTCTTCGGGCTATGGCTACACCTTC.

The chain combines TRBV7-9 with TRBJ2-7, with 9 bases identical to TRBD2. V was pared by 2 bases and J by 6 bases, with 8 bases of the junction left unmatched. CDR1 and CDR2 (germline): SEHNR, FQNEAQ (reference sequence). This CDR3 is built from 15 residues. The CDR3 DNA sequence: TGTGCCAGCAGCTTAAATAGCGGGAGTATGCGCGAGCAGTACTTC. This codes for CASSLNSGSMREQYF.

In its sample, this clone was seen a few times. This chain connects TRBV10-3 to TRBJ1-1; TRBD1 matches at 8 bases. The CDR3 is made up of 13 amino acids. The V and J ends lost 10 bases and 1 base, in that order; junction bases with no gene match: 5. The germline V gene has CDR1 ENHRY and CDR2 SYGVKD. The DNA for the CDR3 is TGTGCCACTCGACAGGGGACGAACACTGAAGCTTTCTTT. It is translated as CATRQGTNTEAFF.

V is TRBV9 and J is TRBJ1-1, with D possibly TRBD1 on 5 matching bases. V was clipped by 1 base and J by 4 bases, with 14 bases between them. CDR1 SGDLS and CDR2 YYNGEE come from the germline V gene. The CDR3 has 15 residues. The CDR3 spells CASSVSGGSSTEAFF. The DNA for the CDR3 is TGTGCCAGCAGCGTATCGGGGGGAAGTTCCACTGAAGCTTTCTTT. The whole variable domain, filled in from reference TRBV9 and TRBJ1-1, reads DSGVTQTPKHLITATGQRVTLRCSPRSGDLSVYWYQQSLDQGLQFLIQYYNGEERAKGNILERFSAQQFPDLHSELNLSSLELGDSALYFCASSVSGGSSTEAFFGQGTRLTVV.

The chain couples TRBV28 to TRBJ2-7; the D gene is possibly TRBD2 (5 bases). This CDR3 has 12 amino acids. Germline CDR1 is MDHEN and CDR2 is SYDVKM. CDR3 sequence: CAARGLEYEQYF. The CDR3 nucleotides are TGTGCTGCCCGCGGGCTGGAATACGAGCAGTACTTC.

The chain uses TRBV15 and TRBJ2-5, with D unclear. The J call may be in error: the DNA end matches TRBJ2-7 better. The CDR3 is 15 amino acids. CDR1 and CDR2 (germline): LNHNV, YYDKDF (reference sequence). DNA for the CDR3: TGTGCCACCAGCAGAGATCCGGCCCCCCTCTACGAGCAGTACTTC. This sequence encodes CATSRDPAPLYEQYF.

Only a few counts were recorded for this clone. The gene calls are TRBV28 and TRBJ1-1, with a possible D match to TRBD1 (6 bases). This CDR3 contains 15 residues. The V gene's germline CDR1 is MDHEN and CDR2 SYDVKM. V lost 5 bases to trimming and J lost 1 base, with 14 bases between them. The CDR3 spells CASSPSGAGNTEAFF. Here the CDR3 DNA reads TGTGCCAGCAGTCCCTCAGGGGCGGGGAACACTGAAGCTTTCTTT.

The rearrangement links TRBV28 to TRBJ1-3, with D possibly matching TRBD1 (5 bases). The CDR3 extends over 15 amino acids. Trimming stripped 1 base from V and 1 base from J, with 8 bases between. Germline V gene lookup returns CDR1 MDHEN and CDR2 SYDVKM. CDR3 bases: TGTGCCAGCAGTTTATACAGGTTGTCTGGAAACACCATATATTTT. It encodes CASSLYRLSGNTIYF. The complete variable domain, with remaining parts taken from reference TRBV28 and TRBJ1-3, reads DVKVTQSSRYLVKRTGEKVFLECVQDMDHENMFWYRQDPGLGLRLIYFSYDVKMKEKGDIPEGYSVSREKKERFSLILESASTNQTSMYLCASSLYRLSGNTIYFGEGSWLTVV.

This clone came up a few times. The J gene is TRBJ2-7, the V gene TRBV5-1; TRBD2 is a possible D gene (6 bases). In germline, CDR1 is SGHRS, CDR2 YFSETQ. The V end was cut by 3 bases, the J end by 3 bases, with 16 bases between. CDR3 length: 15 amino acids. The CDR3 protein is CASSSSPGEIYEQYF. The CDR3 nucleotides read TGCGCCAGCAGCTCCTCACCGGGAGAAATCTACGAGCAGTACTTC.

The J gene is TRBJ2-2, the V gene TRBV5-1; D is undetermined. Germline CDR1 is SGHRS and CDR2 is YFSETQ. CDR3 length: 13 amino acids. The germline V and J ends were trimmed by 1 base and 5 bases, with 6 bases remaining between them. CDR3 region: CASSLTATGELFF. DNA for the CDR3: TGCGCCAGCAGCTTGACCGCTACCGGGGAGCTGTTTTTT.

This rearrangement joins TRBV7-2 to TRBJ1-1; 8 nucleotides align to TRBD1. Germline CDR1 is SGHTA and CDR2 is FQGNSA. CDR3 size: 15 residues. V dropped 7 bases and J dropped 6; count of bases not matched to a gene: 13. CDR3 coding DNA: TGTGCCAGCACCAATCACTTGTTGACAGGGGCTGAAGCTTTCTTT. As protein: CASTNHLLTGAEAFF.

The chain couples TRBV7-9 to TRBJ2-1; D might be TRBD1 or TRBD2, each matching 5 bases. V was pared by 3 bases and J by 6 bases, with 12 bases between. The CDR3 runs to 14 residues. Germline CDR1 reads SEHNR; CDR2 reads FQNEAQ (reference sequence). The DNA for the CDR3 is TGTGCCAGCAGCTTCGGGACCAACCTCAATGAGCAGTTCTTC. Amino acids: CASSFGTNLNEQFF.

The chain carries TRBV4-1 and TRBJ2-7; tentatively, D is TRBD2 (5 bases). V gave up 0 bases and J gave up 6 bases, with 15 bases separating them. CDR1 and CDR2 from the germline V gene are MGHRA and YSYEKL. The CDR3 totals 15 residues. DNA for the CDR3: TGCGCCAGCAGCCAAGATCGGGGTAGGCCCCTCGAGCAGTACTTC. Translating it yields CASSQDRGRPLEQYF.

The V gene is TRBV18, the J gene TRBJ2-1; TRBD2 matches at 13 bases. J gave up 4 bases and V 4 bases, and 7 bases lay outside the gene matches. The CDR3 spans 17 residues. Germline V CDR1 and CDR2: KGHSH, LQKENI. This CDR3 is CASSQRTSGSQYNEQFF. CDR3 nucleotide sequence: TGTGCCAGCTCACAAAGGACTAGCGGGAGCCAATACAATGAGCAGTTCTTC.

The chain joins TRBV5-1 to TRBJ2-1, with 9 bases identical to TRBD2. Germline assignment: CDR1 SGHRS and CDR2 YFSETQ. The CDR3 is 16 residues long. V lost 2 bases, J lost 6 bases, and 9 bases stayed unmatched. CDR3 nucleotide sequence: TGCGCCAGCAGCTTCAAGGCGGGAGGGTTGGGCAATGAGCAGTTCTTC. Translation gives CASSFKAGGLGNEQFF.

The chain employs TRBV5-6 and TRBJ2-3; possibly TRBD1 for D (7 bases). Germline V gene sequence: CDR1 SGHDT, CDR2 YYEEEE. V was clipped by 0 bases and J by 4 bases, with 9 bases between them. This CDR3 comprises 14 residues. CDR3 protein: CASSLARGADTQYF. The DNA of the CDR3 is TGTGCCAGCAGCTTGGCCAGGGGGGCAGATACGCAGTATTTT. Filled out from reference TRBV5-6 and TRBJ2-3, the complete variable domain reads DAGVTQSPTHLIKTRGQQVTLRCSPKSGHDTVSWYQQALGQGPQFIFQYYEEEERQRGNFPDRFSGHQFPNYSSELNVNALLLGDSALYLCASSLARGADTQYFGPGTRLTVL.